This paragraph covers one T cell receptor (beta chain) sequence. The antigen it recognizes is unknown. No much larger clonotype is one base removed from it; base qualities were not supplied. The CDR3, cysteine through phenylalanine, is 15 amino acids long. Just the 45-base CDR3 DNA is kept, in frame starting at base 1. Trimmed from V: 4 bases; trimmed from J: 0 bases; junction bases lacking a gene match: 2. CDR1 SGHVS and CDR2 FNYEAQ are derived from the germline V gene. One collaborating source in Seattle enrolled patients during active infection and followed them longitudinally through the course of disease. Whole blood was collected in K2EDTA tubes by collaborating institutions according to the institutions' own protocols. For TCRbeta analysis, collaborator samples were shipped as frozen whole blood, as isolated PBMCs, or as DNA extracted from either sample type. The data belong to a study of blood T cell repertoires in COVID-19 (dated by TCRdb to about 2020). With regard to the full study: Samples covering the acute and convalescent phases of COVID-19 were provided by collaborators in the United States, Italy and Spain. The repertoires were released in a freely available public database meant as a resource for research on the immune response to SARS-CoV-2. The dataset comprised deeply sampled blood TCRbeta repertoires from subjects exposed to, actively infected with, or recovered from COVID-19. Samples came from the ongoing ImmuneRACE study (first 160 participants) plus 1,254 subjects from 6 global collaborators. Where available, HLA class I and class II types were taken from metadata supplied by the sample provider and were not determined by assay-based typing. Nearly every sample came with metadata listing a de-identified subject ID, COVID-19 status, age in years and sex. The material from the prospective study consisted of cDNA or gDNA derived from T cells, B-cell-depleted T cells, or PBMCs. Results and caveats for the whole study, not just this receptor: The quantity of clinical and demographic metadata differed by source and by participant and was supplied without curation.

The immunoSEQ Assay, a bias-controlled multiplex PCR, was used to amplify TCRbeta CDR3 regions from genomic DNA. The paper's data handling went like this. Nucleated cell counts per sample were estimated from amplification of reference gene primers within the assay. Sequence reads were collapsed and filtered to measure the absolute abundance of every unique TCRbeta CDR3 rearrangement. For each sample, productive Simpson clonality was calculated by taking the square root of Simpson's diversity index across productive rearrangements. As stored in TCRdb, this immuneACCESS dataset retains in-frame rearrangements with V and J assigned. A fraction of the clones does not appear; measured against another copy, unresolved V genes explain less than half of the discrepancy, and the remainder lacks a known reason. V, J and clone size are those of that table, while D and trimming were read from the DNA. The sample includes around 76,000 clones, with roughly four fifths observed a single time. The top ten constitute approximately 6.9% of the sample.

The sequence is built from TRBV7-6 and TRBJ1-3, with 8 central nucleotides matching TRBD1. The TCR sequence derives from a man aged 30 to 45 with COVID-19, enrolled during active disease. The specimen was peripheral blood. The CDR3: CASSSTGDSGNTIYF. The DNA is as follows: TGTGCCAGCAGCTCGACAGGGGACTCTGGAAACACCATATATTTT.